These 20 T cell receptor beta chains were all obtained from the same sample, sequenced in a study of blood T cell repertoires in COVID-19. Using immunoSEQ multiplex PCR, the repertoire was profiled, and TCRdb retains in-frame clones only, with some absent. The data show 190,000 or so clones, with 87% seen just once and roughly 0.85% held by the top ten. The sequencing input was peripheral blood. Source of these receptors: a woman under 30 who had recovered from COVID-19.

The chain uses TRBV19 and TRBJ1-1; 7 bases map to TRBD1. Germline loops: CDR1 LNHDA, CDR2 SQIVND (reference sequence). V trimming: 1 base; J trimming: 0 bases; junction bases outside the gene matches: 2. The CDR3 is 15 residues long. The CDR3 nucleotides are TGTGCCAGTAGTATAGCCGGGACAGTGAACACTGAAGCTTTCTTT. Its protein product is CASSIAGTVNTEAFF.

The rearrangement uses TRBV10-3 and TRBJ1-1; no clear D. V lost 4 bases and J 4 bases, leaving 13 bases between the germline ends. CDR1 is ENHRY, CDR2 SYGVKD, per germline. CDR3 length: 14 amino acids. The chain's CDR3 is CAISVEGAGTEAFF. The DNA of the CDR3 is TGTGCCATCAGTGTGGAGGGCGCGGGCACTGAAGCTTTCTTT.

The chain employs TRBV9 and TRBJ1-2; 7 nucleotides align to TRBD1. The CDR3 runs 17 residues. Unmatched junction bases numbered 13, after V lost 4 bases and J lost 1 base. The germline gives CDR1 SGDLS, CDR2 YYNGEE. The CDR3 is CASSSSPGTVLNYGYTF. In DNA form, the CDR3 reads TGTGCCAGCAGCTCATCCCCAGGGACAGTCCTTAACTATGGCTACACCTTC.

This clone has only one observation. This sequence joins TRBV9 and TRBJ1-1; TRBD1 matches at 11 bases. The CDR3 is 15 residues long. CDR1 SGDLS and CDR2 YYNGEE come from the germline V gene. J gave up 6 bases and V 1 base, and 5 bases lay outside the gene matches. CDR3 residues: CASSVSGTGGSEAFF. CDR3 nucleotides: TGTGCCAGCAGCGTATCCGGGACAGGGGGTTCTGAAGCTTTCTTT.

The chain joins TRBV2 to TRBJ1-5; perhaps TRBD1 as D (6 bases). The CDR3 runs to 16 residues. Trimming stripped 4 bases from V and 6 bases from J, with 19 bases between. CDR1 is SNHLY and CDR2 is FYNNEI in the germline V gene. DNA for the CDR3: TGTGCCAGCAGTGCTGAGGGGGAGGGTTCGGGTCAGCCCCAGCATTTT. This gives the protein CASSAEGEGSGQPQHF.

J is TRBJ2-2 and V is TRBV6-5; no clear D. Trimming pared 6 bases from V and 5 bases from J, leaving 10 bases between. Germline assignment: CDR1 MNHEY and CDR2 SVGAGI. CDR3 length: 13 amino acids. The CDR3 nucleotides are TGTGCCAGCAGCCCGAGAATTACCGGGGAGCTGTTTTTT. As protein: CASSPRITGELFF.

CDR3 nucleotides: TGTGCCAGTACCCTAAAATTCGGGACAGGCCTTATGAGGGGCTACACCTTC. Translated: CASTLKFGTGLMRGYTF. This chain connects TRBV19 to TRBJ1-2; TRBD1 matches 8 bases. The germline V gene encodes CDR1 LNHDA and CDR2 SQIVND (reference sequence). V shed 7 bases and J 8 bases; nucleotides not matched to a gene: 21. The CDR3 is 17 amino acids.

This chain connects TRBV11-2 to TRBJ1-1; 8 nucleotides match TRBD1. CDR1 and CDR2 (germline): SGHAT, FQNNGV. The CDR3 length is 16 residues. Trimming took 5 bases from V and 0 from J; bases not matched to a gene: 8. Here the CDR3 reads CASSLMGQVMNTEAFF. DNA for the CDR3: TGTGCCAGCAGCCTAATGGGACAGGTAATGAACACTGAAGCTTTCTTT.

The rearrangement links TRBV4-3 to TRBJ2-1; 9 bases fit TRBD2. V was pared by 1 base and J by 0 bases, with 10 bases of the junction left unmatched. Germline CDR1 reads LGHNA; CDR2 reads YSLEER. The length of the CDR3 is 19 residues. Here the CDR3 DNA reads TGCGCCAGCAGCCAAGTTCCACTAGCGGGCGAGAGCTCCTACAATGAGCAGTTCTTC. It is translated as CASSQVPLAGESSYNEQFF.

V and J are TRBV15 and TRBJ2-3; 8 nucleotides align to TRBD2. This CDR3 region has 16 residues. Per germline, CDR1 LNHNV and CDR2 YYDKDF (reference sequence). V gave up 3 bases and J gave up 3 bases; unmatched junction bases: 8. DNA for the CDR3: TGTGCCACCAGCAGCGGAGCGGGACTAGAGACAGATACGCAGTATTTT. It translates to CATSSGAGLETDTQYF.

This chain joins TRBV15 and TRBJ2-7; 10 bases line up with TRBD1. Germline V lookup: CDR1 LNHNV, CDR2 YYDKDF (reference sequence). With 2 bases clipped from V and 3 bases from J, the junction kept 4 bases outside the gene matches. CDR3 length: 15 residues. The CDR3 DNA sequence: TGTGCCACCAGCAGATCGGGACAGGGGAGCTACGAGCAGTACTTC. Protein: CATSRSGQGSYEQYF.

This chain connects TRBV7-8 to TRBJ2-3, with 12 nucleotides matching TRBD1. V shed 1 base, J shed 1 base, and the junction held 0 bases outside the gene matches. Germline CDR1 reads SGHVS; CDR2 reads FQNEAQ. This CDR3 has 16 residues. CDR3 loop: CASSLGDRGRTDTQYF. The DNA for the CDR3 is TGTGCCAGCAGCTTAGGGGACAGGGGGCGCACAGATACGCAGTATTTT.

The chain links TRBV7-2 to TRBJ1-5, with D tentatively TRBD1 (6 bases). There are 15 residues in the CDR3. Germline V gives CDR1 SGHTA, CDR2 FQGNSA. V lost 6 bases and J 1 base, leaving 13 bases between the germline ends. CDR3 sequence reads: CASRTGGGSNQPQHF. Here the CDR3 DNA reads TGTGCCAGCAGGACGGGGGGCGGGAGCAATCAGCCCCAGCATTTT.

The rearrangement joins TRBV7-9 to TRBJ2-5; perhaps TRBD1 as D (5 bases). V dropped 0 bases and J dropped 10 bases, with 18 bases sitting between them. Germline V lookup: CDR1 SEHNR, CDR2 FQNEAQ (reference sequence). The CDR3 consists of 15 residues. CDR3 DNA sequence: TGTGCCAGCAGCTTAGCGTCTTTCAGGGCTTATGTCCAGTACTTC. Amino acids: CASSLASFRAYVQYF.

This clone was counted once. The chain joins TRBV11-2 to TRBJ1-2, with D possibly matching TRBD1 (5 bases). CDR1 and CDR2 from the germline V gene are SGHAT and FQNNGV. The CDR3 has 19 amino acids. Trimming removed 0 bases from V and 1 base from J, with 21 bases in between. This CDR3 reads CASSLEHSRGTSYNYGYTF. CDR3 sequence (DNA): TGTGCCAGCAGCTTAGAGCATAGTCGGGGGACGTCGTATAACTATGGCTACACCTTC. The full variable domain, rest sourced from reference TRBV11-2 and TRBJ1-2, is EAGVAQSPRYKIIEKRQSVAFWCNPISGHATLYWYQQILGQGPKLLIQFQNNGVVDDSQLPKDRFSAERLKGVDSTLKIQPAKLEDSAVYLCASSLEHSRGTSYNYGYTFGSGTRLTVV.

This chain uses TRBV2 with TRBJ2-1, with 9 nucleotides matching TRBD1. From germline, CDR1 is SNHLY and CDR2 FYNNEI. The J segment lost 8 bases and the V segment lost 3 bases, leaving 8 bases of the junction unmatched. This CDR3 region has 15 residues. CDR3 coding DNA: TGTGCCAGCAGTGAGGGGACAGGGAGTTGGGATGAGCAGTTCTTC. Translating it yields CASSEGTGSWDEQFF.

The chain has TRBV20-1 and TRBJ1-6, with D perhaps TRBD1 (5 bases). The CDR3 is 14 amino acids. CDR1 and CDR2 (germline): DFQATT, SNEGSKA (reference sequence). V shed 3 bases and J shed 6 bases, with 12 bases lying between them. The CDR3: CSASLTGPNSPLHF. For the CDR3, the DNA is TGCAGTGCTAGTCTTACAGGCCCTAATTCACCCCTCCACTTT.

The genes are TRBV4-3 and TRBJ1-6; the D gene is possibly TRBD1 (6 bases). The CDR3 extends over 15 amino acids. V was clipped by 1 base and J by 7 bases, with 11 bases between them. Germline V gene lookup returns CDR1 LGHNA and CDR2 YSLEER. The DNA of the CDR3 is TGCGCCAGCAGCCAAGCACAGGGTCCCAATTCACCCCTCCACTTT. This translates into CASSQAQGPNSPLHF.

The genes are TRBV6-2 or TRBV6-3 and TRBJ2-7, with 9 bases lining up with TRBD2. The CDR3 length is 15 residues. Germline lookup yields CDR1 MNHEY and CDR2 SVGEGT. Trimming at V came to 0 bases and at J to 2 bases, leaving 2 bases not matched to a gene. This CDR3 reads CASSYSRGGPYEQYF. In DNA, the CDR3 is TGTGCCAGCAGTTACTCGCGGGGGGGGCCCTACGAGCAGTACTTC.

V and J are TRBV19 and TRBJ1-2; 11 nucleotides match TRBD1. The CDR3 spans 16 residues. CDR1 LNHDA and CDR2 SQIVND come from the germline V gene (reference sequence). V gave up 3 bases and J gave up 8 bases; unmatched junction bases: 11. DNA of the CDR3: TGTGCCAGTAGTATCCCCGGACAGGGGGCATTGAAGGGCTACACCTTC. It encodes CASSIPGQGALKGYTF.